Below are 10 T cell receptor beta chains sequenced from a single sample in a study of cytomegalovirus exposure and HLA in healthy donors listed by TCRdb under 2017. The protocol used for the library was the immunoSEQ multiplex PCR assay. For the multiplex PCR, a mixture combining 60 forward primers for TCR Vbeta segments and 13 reverse primers for TCR Jbeta segments was used. TCRdb obtained this table from immuneACCESS and retained in-frame rearrangements with V and J assigned. These tables miss some clones; where compared with another copy, unresolved V genes account for less than half of the shortfall, and the remainder is unexplained. Present in this sample are about 130,000 clones, 80% to 85% of which were seen just once. The leading ten clones occupy approximately 0.97% of the sample. The specimen sequenced was PBMCs. The receptors originated from a human donor in good health.

The chain is built from TRBV9 and TRBJ1-1; perhaps TRBD1 as D (5 bases). This CDR3 is 14 amino acids long. The V end lost 0 bases, the J end lost 5 bases, and 11 bases lay between the germline ends. Per germline, CDR1 SGDLS and CDR2 YYNGEE. CDR3: CASSVAGVRTEAFF. The CDR3 nucleotides are TGTGCCAGCAGCGTAGCGGGGGTAAGAACTGAAGCTTTCTTT.

The chain uses TRBV2 and TRBJ1-6, with 7 bases that match TRBD1. The CDR3 has 16 amino acids. Germline V gene data show CDR1 as SNHLY and CDR2 as FYNNEI. V shed 5 bases, J shed 7 bases, and the junction held 11 bases outside the gene matches. CDR3 nucleotide sequence: TGTGCCAGCAGTCACGCAGGGGACAGAGGGAATTCACCCCTCCACTTT. This translates into CASSHAGDRGNSPLHF.

The CDR3 sequence is CATFRDFMGNEQFF. CDR3 in DNA: TGTGCCACCTTCCGGGACTTCATGGGGAATGAGCAGTTCTTC. V and J are TRBV7-6 and TRBJ2-1, with D possibly matching TRBD2 (6 bases). This CDR3 spans 14 amino acids. Trimming took off 10 bases at V and 7 bases at J, with 20 bases between the two ends. Germline V gene lookup returns CDR1 SGHVS and CDR2 FNYEAQ.

The chain joins TRBV29-1 to TRBJ1-2; possible D gene TRBD1, 5 bases. Trimming shortened V by 4 bases and J by 5 bases, and 11 bases separated the two germline ends. Germline CDR1 is SQVTM and CDR2 is ANQGSEA. CDR3 length equals 12 residues. The DNA of the CDR3 is TGCAGCGTTGCGGGGGGACGGTATGGCTACACCTTC. Translation: CSVAGGRYGYTF.

This chain links TRBV5-6 with TRBJ1-2; a weak D match, TRBD1 (5 bases). Germline CDR1 SGHDT, CDR2 YYEEEE. This CDR3 has 13 amino acids. V dropped 2 bases and J dropped 4 bases, with 9 bases sitting between them. This chain's CDR3 is CASSLGAVYGYTF. CDR3 nucleotide sequence: TGTGCCAGCAGCTTAGGGGCGGTCTATGGCTACACCTTC.

The chain is built from TRBV27 and TRBJ2-5; 11 bases align to TRBD1. The J call may be incorrect, as the DNA end agrees better with TRBJ2-7. The CDR3 is made up of 15 amino acids. Germline V gene sequence: CDR1 MNHEY, CDR2 SMNVEV (reference sequence). The CDR3 sequence is CASSFSGTGGYEQYF. The CDR3 region has the DNA TGTGCCAGCAGTTTCAGCGGGACAGGGGGGTACGAGCAGTACTTC.

The rearrangement links TRBV11-3 to TRBJ2-1; TRBD2 agrees at 16 bases. CDR3 length: 14 residues. After removal of 4 bases from V and 14 bases from J, the junction contained 5 bases not matched to a gene. The germline V gene has CDR1 SGHNT and CDR2 YENEEA. For the CDR3, the DNA is TGTGCCAGCAGCTCGGGACTAGCGGGGGGGCATAAGTTCTTC. Its translation is CASSSGLAGGHKFF.

The chain is built from TRBV5-8 and TRBJ1-5; the D is unclear. This CDR3 is built from 17 residues. The germline gives CDR1 SGHTS, CDR2 YDEGEE. Deletions cut 0 bases from V and 3 bases from J, with 16 bases between. CDR3 bases: TGTGCCAGCAGCTTGGTAGGCCAGGCAGACCTCAATCAGCCCCAGCATTTT. Translating gives CASSLVGQADLNQPQHF.

The gene calls are TRBV18 and TRBJ2-7; 7 bases fit TRBD2. The CDR3 runs to 13 residues. Per germline, CDR1 KGHSH and CDR2 LQKENI. Germline trimming cut 2 bases from V and 3 bases from J; bases unmatched to any gene: 1. CDR3 DNA: TGTGCCAGCTCACCAGGGGAGGGCTACGAGCAGTACTTC. This encodes CASSPGEGYEQYF.

The chain recombines TRBV9 with TRBJ1-1, with TRBD1 matching over 9 bases. J gave up 6 bases and V 2 bases, and 2 bases lay outside the gene matches. The CDR3 is 13 residues long. The germline gives CDR1 SGDLS, CDR2 YYNGEE. The CDR3 loop is CASSVGQGPEAFF. The CDR3 DNA sequence: TGTGCCAGCAGCGTGGGACAGGGACCTGAAGCTTTCTTT.